This note documents a single T cell receptor beta chain sequence. It lacks a known antigen. The data are from a study of CXCR3-negative and CXCR3-positive naive CD8 T cells (dated by TCRdb to the late 2010s). General notes on the study: About 150 million TRB reads were obtained in total, roughly 1.5 +/- 0.3 million reads per library. Data from ten to twelve donors, pooled across two independent experiments, went into the diversity and physicochemical repertoire analyses. For the TRBV-TRBJ cluster analysis, the naive subsets came from a handful of donors, while the memory cells came from 3 donors.

For each CD8+ T cell subset, flow sorting was done in triplicate, and 300,000 or so cells per subset went directly into RLT lysis buffer. Using standard density gradient centrifugation, peripheral blood mononuclear cells were isolated from buffy coats. Total RNA was extracted from sorted cells using an RNeasy Mini Kit. For sequencing, a NextSeq 550 was employed. The Human TCR Profiling Kit (MiLaboratory) was used to make UMI-labeled 5' RACE TRB cDNA libraries. cDNA synthesis used the entire amount of extracted RNA, and PCR amplification then used the entire amount of cDNA produced. The libraries were made side by side, with each library going through the same number of PCR cycles. Regarding the original processing steps: MIGEC and MiXCR extracted about 48,000 +/- 9,800 unique UMI-labeled TRB cDNA molecules per library, requiring at least two reads per UMI. On average, roughly 40,000 +/- 10,000 functional in-frame TRB CDR3 nucleotide clonotypes lacking stop codons were found per library. After downsampling to 5000 UMI-labeled TRB molecules per sample, diversity metrics, including normalized Shannon-Wiener and Chao1, were computed in VDJtools. Clonotype-size-weighted physicochemical properties of the central five CDR3 residues (interaction energy, strength, volume and Kidera factor 4) were computed in VDJtools. TCRdb reprocessed the reads and lists each CDR3 protein sequence as a single entry, with no DNA. It is TCRdb's table, rather than the study itself, that gives the V and J calls and clone size. This sample's table contains 40,000 to 45,000 distinct CDR3 sequences. More than 7.5% of the sample comes from the top ten.

The CDR3 runs 12 amino acids, cysteine and phenylalanine included. The entry carries no DNA sequence. The germline V gene (reference sequence) gives CDR1 as DFQATT and CDR2 as SNEGSKA. Overall results and qualifications from the work: Because surface CD5, which is linked to self-reactivity in mice, was comparable between the naive subsets, TCR interaction strength was also inferred from TRB CDR3 physicochemical properties. Similar TRBV-TRBJ usage was shown by naive CXCR3-negative and CXCR3-positive cells from the same donor, whereas distinct patterns were shown by memory cells. CXCR3 expression partially decreased after cryopreservation, so most assays used freshly isolated PBMCs. Repertoire diversity was comparably high in both naive subsets but much lower in memory CD8+ T cells.

This clonotype was obtained from a human donor in good health. Some clones in this sample may be carry-over from other donors' samples. This chain is built from TRBV20-1 and TRBJ1-1; TCRdb picks TRBD1, but there is no DNA to check that call. Sequencing was performed on memory CD8+ T cells from blood. The cell subset or site label for this specimen denotes: conventional CD8+ memory T cells (TMEM), sorted as controls. The CDR3 sequence is CSARGGNTEAFF.